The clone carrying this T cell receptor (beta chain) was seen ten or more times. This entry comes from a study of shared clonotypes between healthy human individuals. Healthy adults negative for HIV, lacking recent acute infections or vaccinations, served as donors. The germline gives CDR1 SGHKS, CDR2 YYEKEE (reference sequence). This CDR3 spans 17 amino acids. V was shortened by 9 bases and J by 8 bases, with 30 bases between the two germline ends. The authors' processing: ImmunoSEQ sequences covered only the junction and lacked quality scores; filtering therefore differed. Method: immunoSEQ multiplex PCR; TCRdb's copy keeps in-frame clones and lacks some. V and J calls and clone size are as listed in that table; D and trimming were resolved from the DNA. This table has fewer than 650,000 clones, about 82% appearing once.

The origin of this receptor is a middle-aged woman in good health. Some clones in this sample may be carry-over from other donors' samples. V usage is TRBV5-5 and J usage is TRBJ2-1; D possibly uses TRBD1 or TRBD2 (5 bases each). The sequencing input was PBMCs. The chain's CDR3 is CATHSRASPRRGDEQFF. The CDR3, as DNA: TGTGCCACCCACTCGCGGGCTAGTCCAAGGAGAGGGGATGAGCAGTTCTTC. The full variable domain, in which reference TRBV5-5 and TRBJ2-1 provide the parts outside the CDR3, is DAGVTQSPTHLIKTRGQQVTLRCSPISGHKSVSWYQQVLGQGPQFIFQYYEKEERGRGNFPDRFSARQFPNYSSELNVNALLLGDSALYLCATHSRASPRRGDEQFFGPGTRLTVL.